The present entry profiles one T cell receptor beta chain with its context. V was shortened by 5 bases and J by 3 bases, with 17 bases between the two germline ends. The CDR3 loop spans 15 amino acids. Germline CDR1 and CDR2: MNHEY and SVGAGI. Data came from immunoSEQ multiplex PCR; TCRdb stores just in-frame clones and leaves some out. The sample has about 34,000 clones; approximately 91% are singletons. The entry originates in a study of T cells in localized non-small cell lung cancer. The gene calls are TRBV6-5 and TRBJ2-7; D gene ambiguous. Material: peripheral blood, obtained before any cancer treatment. The receptor comes from a woman aged 35 to 75 with stage I lung adenocarcinoma. The CDR3 nucleotides are TGTGCCAGCAGTAGGCGGCCCGACAATTACTACGAGCAGTACTTC. Translated: CASSRRPDNYYEQYF.